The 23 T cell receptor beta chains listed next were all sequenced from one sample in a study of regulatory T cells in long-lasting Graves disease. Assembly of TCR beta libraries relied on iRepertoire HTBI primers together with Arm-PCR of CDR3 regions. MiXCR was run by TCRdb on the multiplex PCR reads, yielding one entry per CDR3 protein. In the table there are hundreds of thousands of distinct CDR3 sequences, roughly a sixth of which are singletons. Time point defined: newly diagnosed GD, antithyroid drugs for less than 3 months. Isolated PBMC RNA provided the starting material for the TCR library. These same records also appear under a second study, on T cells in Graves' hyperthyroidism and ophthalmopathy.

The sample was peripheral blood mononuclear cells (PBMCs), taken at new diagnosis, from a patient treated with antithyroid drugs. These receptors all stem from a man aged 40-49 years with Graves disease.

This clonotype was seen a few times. The CDR3 bases are TGCAGTGCTAGGCCGATGACTAGCGGGGTTCGAGATACGCAGTATTTT. This gives the protein CSARPMTSGVRDTQYF. This rearrangement joins TRBV20-1 to TRBJ2-3; TRBD2 matches at 11 bases. The CDR3 sequence is 16 residues long. V shed 3 bases and J 5 bases; nucleotides not matched to a gene: 10. The germline gives CDR1 DFQATT, CDR2 SNEGSKA (reference sequence).

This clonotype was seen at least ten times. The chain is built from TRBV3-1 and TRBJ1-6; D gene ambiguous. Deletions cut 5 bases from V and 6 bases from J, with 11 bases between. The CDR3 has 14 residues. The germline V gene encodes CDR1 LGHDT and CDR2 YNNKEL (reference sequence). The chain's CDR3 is CASSTLLGNSPLHF. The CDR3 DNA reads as TGTGCCAGCAGCACCCTTCTTGGTAATTCACCCCTCCACTTT.

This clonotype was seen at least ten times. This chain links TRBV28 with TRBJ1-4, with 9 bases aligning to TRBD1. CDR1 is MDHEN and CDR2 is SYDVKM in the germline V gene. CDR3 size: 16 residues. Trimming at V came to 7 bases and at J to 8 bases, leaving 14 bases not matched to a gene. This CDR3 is CASTLASGTGLEKLFF. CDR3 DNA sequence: TGTGCCAGCACCCTCGCTTCCGGGACAGGGTTAGAAAAACTGTTTTTT. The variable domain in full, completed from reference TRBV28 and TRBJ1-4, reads DVKVTQSSRYLVKRTGEKVFLECVQDMDHENMFWYRQDPGLGLRLIYFSYDVKMKEKGDIPEGYSVSREKKERFSLILESASTNQTSMYLCASTLASGTGLEKLFFGSGTQLSVL.

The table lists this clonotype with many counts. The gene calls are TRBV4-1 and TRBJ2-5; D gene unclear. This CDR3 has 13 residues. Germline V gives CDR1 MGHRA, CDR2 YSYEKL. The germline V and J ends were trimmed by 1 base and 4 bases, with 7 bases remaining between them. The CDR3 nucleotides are TGCGCCAGCAGCCAAGGGCCGAGAGAGACCCAGTACTTC. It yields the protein CASSQGPRETQYF.

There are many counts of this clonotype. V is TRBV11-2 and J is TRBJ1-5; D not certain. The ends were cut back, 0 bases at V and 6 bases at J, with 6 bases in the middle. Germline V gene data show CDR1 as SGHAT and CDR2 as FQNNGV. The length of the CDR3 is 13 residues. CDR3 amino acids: CASSLDRGQPQHF. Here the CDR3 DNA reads TGTGCCAGCAGCTTAGATCGGGGTCAGCCCCAGCATTTT.

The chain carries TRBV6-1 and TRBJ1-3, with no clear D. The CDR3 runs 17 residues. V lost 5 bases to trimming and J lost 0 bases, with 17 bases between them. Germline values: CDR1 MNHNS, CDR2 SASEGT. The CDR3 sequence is CASSKLGRSSSGNTIYF. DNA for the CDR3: TGTGCCAGCAGTAAGCTAGGACGTAGCAGCTCTGGAAACACCATATATTTT.

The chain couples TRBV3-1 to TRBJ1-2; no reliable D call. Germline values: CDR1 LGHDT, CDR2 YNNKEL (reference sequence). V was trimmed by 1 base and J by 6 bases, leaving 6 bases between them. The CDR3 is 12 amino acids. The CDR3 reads CASSQVKNGYTF. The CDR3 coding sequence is TGTGCCAGCAGCCAAGTAAAGAATGGCTACACCTTC.

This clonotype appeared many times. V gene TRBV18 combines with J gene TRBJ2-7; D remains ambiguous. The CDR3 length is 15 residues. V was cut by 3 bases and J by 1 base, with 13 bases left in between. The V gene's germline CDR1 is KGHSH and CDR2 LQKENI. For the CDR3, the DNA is TGTGCCAGCTCACCTTCTCCAGTCCCTTCCTACGAGCAGTACTTC. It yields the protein CASSPSPVPSYEQYF.

CDR3 DNA: TGTGCCAGCTCACCAAGACAGGGTGGGTACAATGAGCAGTTCTTC. Encoded protein: CASSPRQGGYNEQFF. The genes are TRBV18 and TRBJ2-1, with TRBD1 identical over 7 bases. Germline assignment: CDR1 KGHSH and CDR2 LQKENI. This CDR3 comprises 15 residues. The trim removed 2 bases at V and 4 bases at J, leaving 5 bases unmatched.

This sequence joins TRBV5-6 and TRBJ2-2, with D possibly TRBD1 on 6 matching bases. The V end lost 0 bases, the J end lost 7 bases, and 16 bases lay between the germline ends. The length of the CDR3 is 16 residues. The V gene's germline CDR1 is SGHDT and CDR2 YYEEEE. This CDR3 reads CASSLDPRGRGGELFF. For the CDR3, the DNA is TGTGCCAGCAGCTTGGATCCCAGGGGCAGGGGCGGGGAGCTGTTTTTT.

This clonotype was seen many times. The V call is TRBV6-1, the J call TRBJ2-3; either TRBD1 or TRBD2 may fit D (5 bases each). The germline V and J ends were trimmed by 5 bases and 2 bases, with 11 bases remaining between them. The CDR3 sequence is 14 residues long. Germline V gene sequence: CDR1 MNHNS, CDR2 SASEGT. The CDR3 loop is CASSNGALTDTQYF. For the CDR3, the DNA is TGTGCCAGCAGTAACGGGGCCCTCACAGATACGCAGTATTTT.

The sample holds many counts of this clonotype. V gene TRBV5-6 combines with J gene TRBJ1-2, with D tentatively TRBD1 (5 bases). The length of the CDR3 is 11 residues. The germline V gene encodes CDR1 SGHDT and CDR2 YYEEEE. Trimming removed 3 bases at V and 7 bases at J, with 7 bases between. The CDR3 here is CASSWGLGYTF. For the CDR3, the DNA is TGTGCCAGCAGCTGGGGACTTGGCTACACCTTC.

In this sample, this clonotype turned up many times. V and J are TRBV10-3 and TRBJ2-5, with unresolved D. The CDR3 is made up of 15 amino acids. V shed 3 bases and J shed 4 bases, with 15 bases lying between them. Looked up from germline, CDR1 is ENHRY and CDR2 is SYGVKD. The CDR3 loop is CAISDPTESSETQYF. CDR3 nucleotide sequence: TGTGCCATCAGTGATCCTACGGAATCCTCAGAGACCCAGTACTTC.

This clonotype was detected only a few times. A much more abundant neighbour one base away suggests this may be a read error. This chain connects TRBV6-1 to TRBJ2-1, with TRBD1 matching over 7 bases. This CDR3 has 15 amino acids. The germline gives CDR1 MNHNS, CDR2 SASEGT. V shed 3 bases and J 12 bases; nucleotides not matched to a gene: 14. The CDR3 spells CASSDVRTGRRGQFF. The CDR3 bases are TGTGCCAGCAGTGATGTTAGGACAGGTCGAAGGGGGCAGTTCTTC.

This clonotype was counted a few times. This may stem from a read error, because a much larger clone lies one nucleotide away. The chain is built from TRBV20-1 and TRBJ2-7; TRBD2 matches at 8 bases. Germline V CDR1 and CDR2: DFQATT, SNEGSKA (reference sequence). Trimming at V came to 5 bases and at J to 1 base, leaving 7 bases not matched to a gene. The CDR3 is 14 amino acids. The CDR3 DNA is TGCAGTGCTGGAAGGACTAGCAGGTCCTACGAGCAGTACTTC. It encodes CSAGRTSRSYEQYF.

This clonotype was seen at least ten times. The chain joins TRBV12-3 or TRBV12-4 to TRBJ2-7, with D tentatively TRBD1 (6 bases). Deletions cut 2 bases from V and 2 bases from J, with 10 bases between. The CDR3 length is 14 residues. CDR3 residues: CASSLTGPPYEQYF. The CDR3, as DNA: TGTGCCAGCAGTTTAACAGGGCCCCCCTACGAGCAGTACTTC.

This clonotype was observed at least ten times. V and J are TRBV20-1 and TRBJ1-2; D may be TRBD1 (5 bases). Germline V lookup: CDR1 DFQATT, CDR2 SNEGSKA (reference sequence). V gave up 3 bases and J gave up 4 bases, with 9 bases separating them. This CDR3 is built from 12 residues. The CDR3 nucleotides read TGCAGTGCTAGGCTAGACAGCTATGGCTACACCTTC. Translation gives CSARLDSYGYTF.

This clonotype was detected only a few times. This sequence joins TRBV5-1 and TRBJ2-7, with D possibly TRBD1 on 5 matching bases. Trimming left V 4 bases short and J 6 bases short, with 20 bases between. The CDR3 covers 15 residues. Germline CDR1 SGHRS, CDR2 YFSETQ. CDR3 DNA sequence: TGCGCCAGCAGCGACAACTCGGACATATCCCTCGAGCAGTACTTC. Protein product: CASSDNSDISLEQYF.

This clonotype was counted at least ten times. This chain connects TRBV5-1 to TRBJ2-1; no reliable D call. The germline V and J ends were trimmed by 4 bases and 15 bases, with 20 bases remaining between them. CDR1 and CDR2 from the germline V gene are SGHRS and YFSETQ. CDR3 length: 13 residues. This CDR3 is CASSERTYQNLFF. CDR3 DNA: TGCGCCAGCAGCGAGAGGACCTATCAAAATCTGTTCTTC.

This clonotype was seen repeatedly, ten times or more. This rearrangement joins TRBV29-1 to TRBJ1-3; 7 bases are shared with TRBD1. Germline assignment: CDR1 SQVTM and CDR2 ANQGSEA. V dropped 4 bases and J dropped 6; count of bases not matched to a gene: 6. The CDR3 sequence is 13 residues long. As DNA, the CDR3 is TGCAGCGTTGGCTACAGGGGCGCAAACACCATATATTTT. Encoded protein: CSVGYRGANTIYF.

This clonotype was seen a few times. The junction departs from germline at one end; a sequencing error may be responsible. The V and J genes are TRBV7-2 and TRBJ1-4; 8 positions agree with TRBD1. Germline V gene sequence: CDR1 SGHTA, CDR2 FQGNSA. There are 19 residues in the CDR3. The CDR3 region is CVSTAEWKQGAATNEKLFF. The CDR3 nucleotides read TGTGTCAGCACCGCAGAGTGGAAGCAGGGGGCTGCAACTAATGAAAAACTGTTTTTT. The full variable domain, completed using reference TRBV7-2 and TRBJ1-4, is GAGVSQSPSNKVTEKGKDVELRCDPISGHTALYWYRQSLGQGLEFLIYFQGNSAPDKSGLPSDRFSAERTGGSVSTLTIQRTQQEDSAVYLCVSTAEWKQGAATNEKLFFGSGTQLSVL.

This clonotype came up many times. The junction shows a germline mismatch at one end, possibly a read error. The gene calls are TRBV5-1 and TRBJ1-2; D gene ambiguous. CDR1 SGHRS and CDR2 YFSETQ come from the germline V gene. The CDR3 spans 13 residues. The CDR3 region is CASSLGLNYGYTF. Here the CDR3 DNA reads TGTGCCAGCAGTTTAGGTCTAAACTATGGCTACACCTTC. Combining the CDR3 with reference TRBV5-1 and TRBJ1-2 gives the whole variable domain KAGVTQTPRYLIKTRGQQVTLSCSPISGHRSVSWYQQTPGQGLQFLFEYFSETQRNKGNFPGRFSGRQFSNSRSEMNVSTLELGDSALYLCASSLGLNYGYTFGSGTRLTVV.

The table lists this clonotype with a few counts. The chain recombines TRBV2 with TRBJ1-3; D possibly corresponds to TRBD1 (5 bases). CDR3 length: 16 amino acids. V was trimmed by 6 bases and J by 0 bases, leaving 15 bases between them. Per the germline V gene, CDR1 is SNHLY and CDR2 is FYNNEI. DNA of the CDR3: TGTGCCAGCAGGGGTATGCGGGGCCGCTCTGGAAACACCATATATTTT. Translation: CASRGMRGRSGNTIYF.